Included here is one T cell receptor beta chain sequence, with context. Repertoires were generated with immunoSEQ multiplex PCR, while TCRdb's copy carries only in-frame clones and drops some. This sample has 45,000 to 55,000 clones, with about 86% found just once. Between the trimmed V and J ends, which lost 0 bases and 4 bases, there was a span of 11 bases. The CDR3 loop spans 15 amino acids. CDR1 and CDR2 from the germline V gene are ENHRY and SYGVKD. This specimen comes from a study of OX40 agonist ivuxolimab in advanced cancers. Overall study: The patients' treatment was ivuxolimab, an agonistic anti-OX40 (CD134) antibody. Patients with hepatocellular carcinoma, melanoma, renal cell or head and neck cancer made up the dose-escalation patients.

The TCR originated in an adult with an advanced solid tumor such as melanoma, head and neck, liver or kidney cancer. The starting material was CD4+ or CD8+ T cells sorted from blood, obtained in a trial of the OX40 agonist ivuxolimab. The chain combines TRBV10-3 with TRBJ2-3, with D perhaps TRBD2 (5 bases). CDR3 sequence reads: CAISESSFGADTQYF. The CDR3 DNA reads TGTGCCATCAGTGAGTCGTCTTTCGGGGCAGATACGCAGTATTTT.